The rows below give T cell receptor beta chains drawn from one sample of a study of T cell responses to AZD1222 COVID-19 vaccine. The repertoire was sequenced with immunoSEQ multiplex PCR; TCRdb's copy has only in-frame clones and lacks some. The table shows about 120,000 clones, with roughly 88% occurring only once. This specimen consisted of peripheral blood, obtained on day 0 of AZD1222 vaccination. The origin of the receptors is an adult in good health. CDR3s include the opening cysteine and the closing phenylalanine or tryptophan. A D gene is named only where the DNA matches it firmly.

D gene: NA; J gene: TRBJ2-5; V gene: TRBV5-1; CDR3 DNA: TGCGCCAGCAGCGGAGAAGAGACCCAGTACTTC; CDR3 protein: CASSGEETQYF
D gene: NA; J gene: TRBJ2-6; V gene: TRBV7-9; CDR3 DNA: TGTGCCAGCAGAAAAGAATCTGGGGCCAACGTCCTGACTTTC; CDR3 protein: CASRKESGANVLTF
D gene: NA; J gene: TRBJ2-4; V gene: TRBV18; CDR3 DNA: TGTGCCAGCTCGCCCTCGAGTAGAAAGGGCAAAAACATTCAGTACTTC; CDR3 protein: CASSPSSRKGKNIQYF
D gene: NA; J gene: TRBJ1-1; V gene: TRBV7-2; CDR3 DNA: TGTGCCAGCAGCTTAACCGGGCCGAACACTGAAGCTTTCTTT; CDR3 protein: CASSLTGPNTEAFF
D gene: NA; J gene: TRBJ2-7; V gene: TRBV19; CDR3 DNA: TGTGCCAGTAGTACCCCCGAGGTGGCTCCCTACGAGCAGTACTTC; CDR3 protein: CASSTPEVAPYEQYF
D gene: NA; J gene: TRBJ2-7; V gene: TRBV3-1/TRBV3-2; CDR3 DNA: TGTGCCAGCAGCCAATGGGCCCTGGGGCTCTACGAGCAGTACTTC; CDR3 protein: CASSQWALGLYEQYF
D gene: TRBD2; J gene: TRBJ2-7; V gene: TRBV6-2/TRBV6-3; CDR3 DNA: TGTGCCAGCAGTTACCCAGGGAGGGGCACCTACGAGCAGTACTTC; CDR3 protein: CASSYPGRGTYEQYF
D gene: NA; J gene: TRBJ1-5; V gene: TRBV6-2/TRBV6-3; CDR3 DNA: TGTGCCAGCAGTTATGCAGAGAATCAGCCCCAGCATTTT; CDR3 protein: CASSYAENQPQHF
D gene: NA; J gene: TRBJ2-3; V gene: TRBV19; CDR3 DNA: TGTGCCAGTAGTCCGATCCCCTCTAGCCATGCTAGCACAGATACGCAGTATTTT; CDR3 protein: CASSPIPSSHASTDTQYF
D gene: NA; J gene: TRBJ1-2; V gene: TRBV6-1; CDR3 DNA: TGTGCCAGCAGTGAGTCACAGTGGAACTATGGCTACACCTTC; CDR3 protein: CASSESQWNYGYTF